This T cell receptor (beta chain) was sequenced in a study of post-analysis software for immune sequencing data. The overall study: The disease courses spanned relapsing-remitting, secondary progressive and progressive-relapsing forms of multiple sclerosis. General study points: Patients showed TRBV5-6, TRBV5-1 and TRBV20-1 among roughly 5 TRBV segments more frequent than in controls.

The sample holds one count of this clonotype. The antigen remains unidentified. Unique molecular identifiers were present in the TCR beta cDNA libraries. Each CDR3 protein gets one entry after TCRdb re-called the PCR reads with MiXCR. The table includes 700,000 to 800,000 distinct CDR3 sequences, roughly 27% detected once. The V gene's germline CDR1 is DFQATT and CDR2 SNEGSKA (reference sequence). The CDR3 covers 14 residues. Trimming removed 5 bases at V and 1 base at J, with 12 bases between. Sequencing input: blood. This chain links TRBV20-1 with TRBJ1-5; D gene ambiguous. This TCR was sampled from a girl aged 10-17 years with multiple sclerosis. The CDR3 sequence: CSAGRVGSNQPQHF. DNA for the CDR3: TGCAGTGCTGGGAGGGTGGGGAGCAATCAGCCCCAGCATTTT.